What follows describes a single T cell receptor beta chain. No antigen is known for it. These data belong to a study of T cell repertoires in cytomegalovirus infection. The study's findings and limits: Clonotypes of TCR beta that were HLA-C-restricted and CMV-specific dominated the ex vivo response.

Using its own MiXCR run on the reads, TCRdb lists one record per CDR3 protein. The sample lists around 900,000 distinct CDR3 sequences; 30% to 40% were seen once. Here the sequenced sample was cultured CD8+ T cells from PBMCs, taken from culture after CMV antigen stimulation. The receptor was isolated from a human donor in good health (CMV status not recorded). Some clones in this sample may be carry-over from other donors' samples.

CDR3 residues: CASSEKDRTWSYGYTF. The DNA of the CDR3 is TGTGCCAGCAGTGAGAAGGACCGTACCTGGTCCTATGGCTACACCTTC. The chain employs TRBV27 and TRBJ1-2; D is unresolved. CDR3 size: 16 residues. V lost 5 bases and J lost 4, with 20 bases in between. Germline-derived CDR1 and CDR2 are MNHEY and SMNVEV (reference sequence).